One T cell receptor beta chain is described in this entry. Antigen specificity is unknown. This record comes from a study of T cell responses to AZD1222 COVID-19 vaccine. Study-wide results and caveats: It was only after the peak T cell response that any repertoires were sampled. The sample set comprised mostly white British donors with more females, and clonal diversity was possibly underestimated.

Method: immunoSEQ multiplex PCR; TCRdb's copy keeps in-frame clones and lacks some. The sample yields 77,000 or so clones, less than 95% seen once. This sequence originates from an adult who received the AZD1222 COVID-19 vaccine. Sequences were derived from peripheral blood, sampled 28 days after the second AZD1222 dose.

CDR3 sequence (DNA): TGTGCCAGCAGCTTAGTAGGTGGTGAGGCCGGAAGGAACACCGGGGAGCTGTTTTTT. The encoded protein is CASSLVGGEAGRNTGELFF. The chain carries TRBV7-9 and TRBJ2-2; unclear D gene. The V end was cut by 1 base, the J end by 1 base, with 19 bases between. Germline V gene data show CDR1 as SEHNR and CDR2 as FQNEAQ (reference sequence). The length of the CDR3 is 19 residues. Filled out from reference TRBV7-9 and TRBJ2-2, the complete variable domain reads DTGVSQNPRHKITKRGQNVTFRCDPISEHNRLYWYRQTLGQGPEFLTYFQNEAQLEKSRLLSDRFSAERPKGSFSTLEIQRTEQGDSAMYLCASSLVGGEAGRNTGELFFGEGSRLTVL.